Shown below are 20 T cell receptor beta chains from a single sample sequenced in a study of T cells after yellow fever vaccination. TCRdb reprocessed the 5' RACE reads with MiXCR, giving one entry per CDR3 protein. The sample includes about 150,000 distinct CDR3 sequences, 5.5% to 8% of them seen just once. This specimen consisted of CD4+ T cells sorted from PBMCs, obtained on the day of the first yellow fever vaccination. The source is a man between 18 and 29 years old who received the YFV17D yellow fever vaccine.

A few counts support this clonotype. The CDR3, as DNA: TGTGCCAGTAGTATACAGGTCATGAACACTGAAGCTTTCTTT. Translation gives CASSIQVMNTEAFF. This chain uses TRBV19 with TRBJ1-1, with D unresolved. The CDR3 extends over 14 amino acids. CDR1 LNHDA and CDR2 SQIVND come from the germline V gene (reference sequence). The V and J ends lost 2 bases and 0 bases respectively, with 7 bases between them.

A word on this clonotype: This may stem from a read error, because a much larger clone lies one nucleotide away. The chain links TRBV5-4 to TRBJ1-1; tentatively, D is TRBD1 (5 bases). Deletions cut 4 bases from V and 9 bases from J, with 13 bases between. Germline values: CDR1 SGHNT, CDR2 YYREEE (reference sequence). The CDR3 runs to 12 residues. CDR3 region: CASSPGHNKAFF. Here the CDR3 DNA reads TGTGCCAGCAGCCCTGGACATAATAAAGCTTTCTTT.

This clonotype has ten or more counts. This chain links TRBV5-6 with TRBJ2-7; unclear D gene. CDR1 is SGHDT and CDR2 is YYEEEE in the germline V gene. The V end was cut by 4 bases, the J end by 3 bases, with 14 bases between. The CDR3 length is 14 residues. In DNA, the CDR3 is TGTGCCAGCAGCACACGGCCGATTAACTACGAGCAGTACTTC. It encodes CASSTRPINYEQYF.

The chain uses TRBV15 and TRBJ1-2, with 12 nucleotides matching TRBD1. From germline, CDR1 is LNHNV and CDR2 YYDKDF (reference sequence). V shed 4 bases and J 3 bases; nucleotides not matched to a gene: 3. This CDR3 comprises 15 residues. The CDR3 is CATSMGQGADYGYTF. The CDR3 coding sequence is TGTGCCACCAGCATGGGACAGGGGGCAGACTATGGCTACACCTTC.

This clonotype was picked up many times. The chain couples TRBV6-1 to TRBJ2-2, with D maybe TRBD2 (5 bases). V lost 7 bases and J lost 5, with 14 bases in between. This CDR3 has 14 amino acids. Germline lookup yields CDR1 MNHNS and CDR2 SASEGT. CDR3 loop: CASTTHWTTGELFF. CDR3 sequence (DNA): TGTGCCAGCACCACCCATTGGACTACCGGGGAGCTGTTTTTT.

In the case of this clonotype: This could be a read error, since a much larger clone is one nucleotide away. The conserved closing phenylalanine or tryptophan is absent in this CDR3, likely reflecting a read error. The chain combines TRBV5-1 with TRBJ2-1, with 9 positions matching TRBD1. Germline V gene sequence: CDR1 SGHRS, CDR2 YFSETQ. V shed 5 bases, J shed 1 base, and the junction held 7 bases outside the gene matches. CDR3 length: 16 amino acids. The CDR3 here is CASSAAGTGSYNEQFL. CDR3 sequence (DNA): TGCGCCAGCAGTGCAGCCGGGACAGGGTCCTACAATGAGCAGTTCTTA.

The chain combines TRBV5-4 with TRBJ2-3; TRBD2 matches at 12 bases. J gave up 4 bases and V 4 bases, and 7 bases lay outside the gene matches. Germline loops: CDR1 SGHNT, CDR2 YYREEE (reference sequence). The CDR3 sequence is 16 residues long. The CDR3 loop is CASSPLLAGGSDTQYF. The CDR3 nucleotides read TGTGCCAGCAGCCCCCTCCTAGCGGGGGGGTCAGATACGCAGTATTTT.

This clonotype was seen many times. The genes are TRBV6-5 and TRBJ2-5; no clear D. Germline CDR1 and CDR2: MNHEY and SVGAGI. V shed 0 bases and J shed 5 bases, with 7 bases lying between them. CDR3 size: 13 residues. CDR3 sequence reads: CASSYSLGETQYF. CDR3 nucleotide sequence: TGTGCCAGCAGTTACTCCCTCGGGGAGACCCAGTACTTC.

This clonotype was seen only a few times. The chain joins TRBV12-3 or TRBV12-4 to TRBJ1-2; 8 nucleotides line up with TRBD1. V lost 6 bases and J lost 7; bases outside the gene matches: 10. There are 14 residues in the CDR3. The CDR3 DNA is TGTGCCAGCAGCTTGCACAGGGGGTTTAGTGGCTACACCTTC. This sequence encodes CASSLHRGFSGYTF.

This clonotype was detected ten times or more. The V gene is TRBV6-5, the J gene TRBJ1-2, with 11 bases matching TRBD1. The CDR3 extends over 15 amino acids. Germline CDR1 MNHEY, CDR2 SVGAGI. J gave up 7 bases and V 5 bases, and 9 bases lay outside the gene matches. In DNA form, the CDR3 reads TGTGCCAGCAGTCCTCGGACAGGGGGCGAAGGTGGCTACACCTTC. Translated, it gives CASSPRTGGEGGYTF.

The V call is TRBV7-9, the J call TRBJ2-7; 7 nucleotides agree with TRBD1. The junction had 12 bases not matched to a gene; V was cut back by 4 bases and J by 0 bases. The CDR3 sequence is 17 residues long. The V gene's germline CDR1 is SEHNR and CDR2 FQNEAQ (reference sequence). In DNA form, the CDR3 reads TGTGCCAGCAGCTCCGCAAAAGGGACAGAGCCCTCCTACGAGCAGTACTTC. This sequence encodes CASSSAKGTEPSYEQYF.

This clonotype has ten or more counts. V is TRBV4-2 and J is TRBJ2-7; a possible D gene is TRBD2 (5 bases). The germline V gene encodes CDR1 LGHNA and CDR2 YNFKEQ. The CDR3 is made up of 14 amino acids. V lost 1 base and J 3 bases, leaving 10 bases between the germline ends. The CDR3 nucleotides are TGTGCCAGCAGCCAAGTCGCGGGTAACTACGAGCAGTACTTC. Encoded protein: CASSQVAGNYEQYF.

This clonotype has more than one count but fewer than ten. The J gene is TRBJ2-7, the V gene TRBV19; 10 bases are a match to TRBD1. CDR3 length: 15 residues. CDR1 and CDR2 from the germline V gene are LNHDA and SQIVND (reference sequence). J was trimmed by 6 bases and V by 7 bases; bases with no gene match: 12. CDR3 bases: TGTGCCAGTATCTTAACCGGGACAGGGGATTGCGAGCAGTACTTC. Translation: CASILTGTGDCEQYF. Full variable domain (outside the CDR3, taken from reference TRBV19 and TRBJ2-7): DGGITQSPKYLFRKEGQNVTLSCEQNLNHDAMYWYRQDPGQGLRLIYYSQIVNDFQKGDIAEGYSVSREKKESFPLTVTSAQKNPTAFYLCASILTGTGDCEQYFGPGTRLTVT.

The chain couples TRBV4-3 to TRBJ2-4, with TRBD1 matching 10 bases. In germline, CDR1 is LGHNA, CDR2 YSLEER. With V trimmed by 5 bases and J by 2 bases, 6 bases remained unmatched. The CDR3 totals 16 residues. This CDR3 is CASSTSTGGSKNIQYF. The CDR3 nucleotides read TGCGCCAGCAGCACGTCGACAGGGGGCTCCAAAAACATTCAGTACTTC.

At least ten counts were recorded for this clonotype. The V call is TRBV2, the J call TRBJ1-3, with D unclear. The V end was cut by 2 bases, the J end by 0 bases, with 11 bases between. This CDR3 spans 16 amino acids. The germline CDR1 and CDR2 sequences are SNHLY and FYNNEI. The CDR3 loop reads CASSEIWGGSGNTIYF. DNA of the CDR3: TGTGCCAGCAGTGAAATATGGGGAGGCTCTGGAAACACCATATATTTT.

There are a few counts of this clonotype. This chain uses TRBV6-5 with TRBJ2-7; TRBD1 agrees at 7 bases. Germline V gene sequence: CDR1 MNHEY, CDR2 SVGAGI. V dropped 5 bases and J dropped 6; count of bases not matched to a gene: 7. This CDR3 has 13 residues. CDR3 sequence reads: CASSPTGQVEQYV. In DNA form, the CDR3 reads TGTGCCAGCAGTCCGACAGGGCAGGTCGAGCAGTACGTC.

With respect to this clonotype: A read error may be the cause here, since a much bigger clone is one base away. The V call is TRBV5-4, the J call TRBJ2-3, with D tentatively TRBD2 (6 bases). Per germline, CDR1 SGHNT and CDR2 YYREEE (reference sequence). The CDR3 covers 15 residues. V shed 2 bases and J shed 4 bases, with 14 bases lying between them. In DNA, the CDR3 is TGTGCCAGCAGCTTCACTAGCTGGGGGTCAGATACGCAGTATTTT. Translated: CASSFTSWGSDTQYF.

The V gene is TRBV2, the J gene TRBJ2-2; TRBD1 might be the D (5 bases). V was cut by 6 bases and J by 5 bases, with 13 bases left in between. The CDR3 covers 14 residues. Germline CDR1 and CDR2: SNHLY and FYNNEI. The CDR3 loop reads CASRAETVTGELFF. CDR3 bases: TGTGCCAGCAGAGCCGAGACAGTAACCGGGGAGCTGTTTTTT.

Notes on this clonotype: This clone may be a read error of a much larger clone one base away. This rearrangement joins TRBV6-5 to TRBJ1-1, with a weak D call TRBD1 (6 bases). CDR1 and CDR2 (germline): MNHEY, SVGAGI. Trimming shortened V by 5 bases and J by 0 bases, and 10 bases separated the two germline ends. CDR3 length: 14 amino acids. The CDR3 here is CASSHGQMNTEAFF. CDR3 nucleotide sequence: TGTGCCAGCAGTCACGGACAGATGAACACTGAAGCTTTCTTT.

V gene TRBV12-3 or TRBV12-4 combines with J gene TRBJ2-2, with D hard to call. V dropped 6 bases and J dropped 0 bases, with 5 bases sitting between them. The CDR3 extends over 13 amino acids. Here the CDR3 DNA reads TGTGCCAGCAGGATAGCGAACACCGGGGAGCTGTTTTTT. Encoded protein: CASRIANTGELFF.